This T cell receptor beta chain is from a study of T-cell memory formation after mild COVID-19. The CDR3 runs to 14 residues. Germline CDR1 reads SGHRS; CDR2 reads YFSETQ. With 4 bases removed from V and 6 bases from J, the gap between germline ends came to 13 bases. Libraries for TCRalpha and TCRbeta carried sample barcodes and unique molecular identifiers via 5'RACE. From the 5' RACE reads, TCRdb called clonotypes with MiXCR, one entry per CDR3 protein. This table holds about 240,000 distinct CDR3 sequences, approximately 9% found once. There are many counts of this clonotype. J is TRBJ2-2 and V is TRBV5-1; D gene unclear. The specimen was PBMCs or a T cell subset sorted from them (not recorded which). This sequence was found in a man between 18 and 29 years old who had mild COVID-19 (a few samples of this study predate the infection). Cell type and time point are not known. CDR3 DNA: TGCGCCAGCAGCGAGGTTTCACCGGCCGGGGAGCTGTTTTTT. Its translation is CASSEVSPAGELFF. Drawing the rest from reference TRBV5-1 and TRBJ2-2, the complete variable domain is KAGVTQTPRYLIKTRGQQVTLSCSPISGHRSVSWYQQTPGQGLQFLFEYFSETQRNKGNFPGRFSGRQFSNSRSEMNVSTLELGDSALYLCASSEVSPAGELFFGEGSRLTVL.